The source of this TCR beta chain is a study of blood T cell repertoires in COVID-19. This clone was counted between two and nine times. The CDR3 runs 13 residues. V was clipped by 5 bases and J by 2 bases; unmatched bases: 2. The germline CDR1 and CDR2 sequences are SEHNR and FQNEAQ (reference sequence). Clones were read by immunoSEQ multiplex PCR, and TCRdb kept only the in-frame ones, dropping some. The repertoire has roughly 300,000 clones, 85% of them found once; the top ten carry around 7.2%. This sequence joins TRBV7-9 and TRBJ1-2; TRBD1 aligns across 7 bases. The sequenced material came from peripheral blood. This TCR was sampled from a human donor in a cohort sampled during active COVID-19. CDR3: CASSPTGNYGYTF. The CDR3 nucleotides read TGTGCCAGCAGCCCGACAGGGAACTATGGCTACACCTTC. Complete variable domain (other parts from reference TRBV7-9 and TRBJ1-2): DTGVSQNPRHKITKRGQNVTFRCDPISEHNRLYWYRQTLGQGPEFLTYFQNEAQLEKSRLLSDRFSAERPKGSFSTLEIQRTEQGDSAMYLCASSPTGNYGYTFGSGTRLTVV.